These T cell receptor beta chains were read from a single sample in a study of response to subunit inactivated influenza vaccine. TCRdb re-analysed the RT-PCR reads in MiXCR, keeping a single row per CDR3 protein. The sample includes about 300,000 distinct CDR3 sequences, 22% of them seen just once. Sequencing was performed on PBMCs from blood, taken 21 months after vaccination. Every receptor here comes from a man between 50 and 75 years old who received an inactivated influenza vaccine. The CDR3 runs from the conserved cysteine through the conserved F or W. A D gene is named only where the DNA matches it firmly. Clone size is given for some rows only: seen once, a few or many times, or a class if the clone is expanded.

size: .; V: TRBV5-1; J: TRBJ1-2; D: .; CDR3: CASSLGTGTKGYTF; DNA: TGCGCCAGCAGCTTGGGCACCGGGACGAAAGGCTACACCTTC
size: .; V: TRBV10-3; J: TRBJ2-7; D: TRBD1; CDR3: CATGTGDNEQYF; DNA: TGTGCCACCGGGACAGGGGACAACGAGCAGTACTTC
size: many; V: TRBV16; J: TRBJ1-5; D: .; CDR3: CASKPRGKGNQPQHF; DNA: TGTGCCAGCAAACCTCGGGGAAAAGGCAATCAGCCCCAGCATTTT
size: many; V: TRBV20-1; J: TRBJ1-2; D: TRBD1; CDR3: CSAPQGYYGYTF; DNA: TGCAGTGCTCCACAGGGGTACTATGGCTACACCTTC
size: .; V: TRBV18; J: TRBJ2-7; D: .; CDR3: CASSETYEQYF; DNA: TGTGCCAGCTCAGAAACCTACGAGCAGTACTTC
size: .; V: TRBV6-5; J: TRBJ1-3; D: .; CDR3: CASSYDETGGNTIYF; DNA: TGTGCCAGCAGTTACGACGAAACAGGAGGAAACACCATATATTTT
size: .; V: TRBV6-2/TRBV6-3; J: TRBJ1-5; D: TRBD1; CDR3: CASSYDRGGQPQHF; DNA: TGTGCCAGCAGTTACGACAGGGGAGGGCAGCCCCAGCATTTT
size: few; V: TRBV2; J: TRBJ1-2; D: .; CDR3: CASSVQANYGYTF; DNA: TGTGCCAGCAGTGTTCAAGCTAACTATGGCTACACCTTC
size: .; V: TRBV28; J: TRBJ1-5; D: .; CDR3: CASSSPGSQPQHF; DNA: TGTGCCAGCAGTTCCCCGGGCTCTCAGCCCCAGCATTTT
size: few; V: TRBV4-1; J: TRBJ1-2; D: .; CDR3: CASSPSGQTDHGYTF; DNA: TGCGCCAGCAGCCCCAGCGGGCAGACTGACCATGGCTACACCTTC
size: .; V: TRBV11-2; J: TRBJ2-1; D: .; CDR3: CASSLDVEGYNEQFF; DNA: TGTGCCAGCAGCTTAGACGTTGAGGGTTACAATGAGCAGTTCTTC
size: few; V: TRBV5-1; J: TRBJ1-6; D: .; CDR3: CASSLGRGADNSPLHF; DNA: TGCGCCAGCAGCTTGGGGAGAGGGGCAGATAATTCACCCCTCCACTTT
size: .; V: TRBV9; J: TRBJ2-5; D: TRBD1; CDR3: CASSVGGRGSETQYF; DNA: TGTGCCAGCAGCGTAGGCGGCAGGGGGAGTGAGACCCAGTACTTC
size: many; V: TRBV6-5; J: TRBJ1-2; D: TRBD1; CDR3: CASSYDRARGYTF; DNA: TGTGCCAGCAGCTACGACAGGGCTCGCGGCTACACCTTC
size: .; V: TRBV6-5; J: TRBJ1-3; D: TRBD1; CDR3: CASSFTGTGIGNTIYF; DNA: TGTGCCAGCAGTTTTACCGGGACAGGGATTGGAAACACCATATATTTT
size: few; V: TRBV20-1; J: TRBJ1-2; D: .; CDR3: CSARSGYNYGYTF; DNA: TGCAGTGCTAGATCAGGGTATAACTATGGCTACACCTTC
size: .; V: TRBV5-6; J: TRBJ1-1; D: .; CDR3: CASSLTGLTEAFF; DNA: TGTGCCAGCAGCTTAACAGGGCTCACTGAAGCTTTCTTT
size: .; V: TRBV4-1; J: TRBJ1-1; D: TRBD1; CDR3: CASRPPTGKGTEAFF; DNA: TGCGCCAGCAGACCTCCGACAGGGAAAGGCACTGAAGCTTTCTTT
size: .; V: TRBV11-2; J: TRBJ1-6; D: .; CDR3: CASSLDLTTPLHF; DNA: TGTGCCAGCAGCTTAGATCTGACTACACCCCTCCACTTT
size: many; V: TRBV7-2; J: TRBJ1-6; D: .; CDR3: CASSLDSGARSPLHF; DNA: TGTGCCAGCAGCTTAGATTCGGGGGCAAGGTCACCCCTCCACTTT
size: .; V: TRBV5-1; J: TRBJ2-2; D: TRBD2; CDR3: CASSWAGLAAAGELFF; DNA: TGCGCCAGCAGCTGGGCCGGGCTAGCGGCCGCCGGGGAGCTGTTTTTT
size: .; V: TRBV11-2; J: TRBJ2-1; D: .; CDR3: CASSQLRDSVNEQFF; DNA: TGTGCCAGCAGCCAGCTCCGGGACTCCGTCAATGAGCAGTTCTTC
size: .; V: TRBV4-3; J: TRBJ2-3; D: .; CDR3: CASSQDWGNTQYF; DNA: TGCGCCAGCAGCCAAGATTGGGGTAATACGCAGTATTTT